The 8 T cell receptor beta chains given below trace back to one sample, sequenced in a study of PD-L1 blockade in urothelial cancer. Assay: immunoSEQ multiplex PCR; the TCRdb copy retains only in-frame clones and omits some. Here the sample spans around 26,000 clones, 86% being singletons. The material was PBMCs, obtained around atezolizumab (anti-PD-L1) treatment. All receptors come from a man in his 60s with urothelial cancer.

The chain couples TRBV10-3 to TRBJ2-6; D is perhaps TRBD2 (5 bases). The ends were cut back, 4 bases at V and 2 bases at J, with 9 bases in the middle. Germline CDR1 is ENHRY and CDR2 is SYGVKD. The length of the CDR3 is 15 residues. CDR3 DNA: TGTGCCATCAGTGGGACTGGGGCTGGGGCCAACGTCCTGACTTTC. It codes for CAISGTGAGANVLTF.

The chain is built from TRBV5-1 and TRBJ2-7; weak D call: TRBD2 (5 bases). V lost 4 bases and J lost 6, with 20 bases in between. The CDR3 length is 15 residues. The germline V gene encodes CDR1 SGHRS and CDR2 YFSETQ. The CDR3 sequence is CASSPASGSLGEQYF. The CDR3 DNA sequence: TGCGCCAGCAGCCCCGCCTCGGGGTCGCTCGGCGAGCAGTACTTC.

This clone was detected a few times. The chain uses TRBV18 and TRBJ1-4; D possibly corresponds to TRBD1 (6 bases). Trimming removed 3 bases from V and 7 bases from J, with 12 bases in between. The CDR3 spans 14 residues. Germline values: CDR1 KGHSH, CDR2 LQKENI. The CDR3 DNA reads as TGTGCCAGCTCACCGTTTGCAGGGGTTGAAAAACTGTTTTTT. Translating gives CASSPFAGVEKLFF.

The chain employs TRBV7-2 and TRBJ2-1; the match to TRBD2 covers 9 bases. Trimming cost V 1 base and J 4 bases; bases outside gene matches: 8. Germline loops: CDR1 SGHTA, CDR2 FQGNSA. The CDR3 has 17 residues. This CDR3 reads CASSLGPGSGGYNEQFF. CDR3 in DNA: TGTGCCAGCAGCTTAGGCCCCGGGAGCGGGGGGTACAATGAGCAGTTCTTC.

The chain couples TRBV11-2 to TRBJ1-2; D not resolved. The CDR3 length is 13 residues. Germline values: CDR1 SGHAT, CDR2 FQNNGV. Trimming left V 0 bases short and J 7 bases short, with 9 bases between. This CDR3 is CASSLDGEAGYTF. CDR3 DNA: TGTGCCAGCAGCTTAGATGGGGAGGCTGGCTACACCTTC. The whole variable domain, filled in from reference TRBV11-2 and TRBJ1-2, reads EAGVAQSPRYKIIEKRQSVAFWCNPISGHATLYWYQQILGQGPKLLIQFQNNGVVDDSQLPKDRFSAERLKGVDSTLKIQPAKLEDSAVYLCASSLDGEAGYTFGSGTRLTVV.

The gene calls are TRBV11-3 and TRBJ2-1; 9 positions agree with TRBD1. Looked up from germline, CDR1 is SGHNT and CDR2 is YENEEA. Germline trimming cut 1 base from V and 4 bases from J; bases unmatched to any gene: 5. The CDR3 length is 16 residues. CDR3 loop: CASSLGGTGTYNEQFF. The CDR3 nucleotides are TGTGCCAGCAGCTTAGGGGGGACAGGGACGTACAATGAGCAGTTCTTC.

The V and J genes are TRBV6-5 and TRBJ1-1; D ambiguous. The V gene lost 0 bases and the J gene lost 0 bases, with 8 bases spanning the gap. Germline lookup yields CDR1 MNHEY and CDR2 SVGAGI. This CDR3 comprises 15 residues. The CDR3 sequence: CASSYSWLLNTEAFF. The CDR3, as DNA: TGTGCCAGCAGTTACTCGTGGCTCCTGAACACTGAAGCTTTCTTT.

This chain links TRBV18 with TRBJ1-2, with TRBD1 matching 12 bases. J lost 2 bases, V lost 1 base, and 2 bases had no gene match. The germline V gene has CDR1 KGHSH and CDR2 LQKENI. The CDR3 has 16 amino acids. The CDR3 DNA sequence: TGTGCCAGCTCACCACAGGGACAGGGGGCCAACTATGGCTACACCTTC. Residues: CASSPQGQGANYGYTF.